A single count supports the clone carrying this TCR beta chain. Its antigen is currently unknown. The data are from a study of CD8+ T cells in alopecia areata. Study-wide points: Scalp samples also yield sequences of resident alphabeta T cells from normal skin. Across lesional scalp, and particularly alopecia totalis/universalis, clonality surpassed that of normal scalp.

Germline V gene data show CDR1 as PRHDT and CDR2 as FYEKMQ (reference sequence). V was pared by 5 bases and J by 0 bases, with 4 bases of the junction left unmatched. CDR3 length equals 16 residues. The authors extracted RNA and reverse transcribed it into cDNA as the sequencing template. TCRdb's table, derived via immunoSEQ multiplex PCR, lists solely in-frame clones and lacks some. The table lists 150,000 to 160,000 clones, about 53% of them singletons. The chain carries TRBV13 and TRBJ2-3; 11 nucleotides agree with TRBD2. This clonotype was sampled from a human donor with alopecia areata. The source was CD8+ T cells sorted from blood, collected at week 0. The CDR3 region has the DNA TGTGCCAGCAGCCCAACTAGCGGGGGTAGCACAGATACGCAGTATTTT. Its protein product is CASSPTSGGSTDTQYF.